The 12 T cell receptor beta chains reported below all come from one sample, sequenced in a study of lymphopenia after photon versus proton radiotherapy. Using immunoSEQ multiplex PCR, the repertoire was profiled, and TCRdb retains in-frame clones only, with some absent. The table has roughly 63,000 clones, about 81% seen once. The sample consisted of peripheral blood, taken from a patient treated with proton-based radiotherapy. Source of these receptors: a man aged 60-69 years with pancreatic cancer.

J is TRBJ2-5 and V is TRBV11-2; D is ambiguous. The CDR3 has 15 amino acids. Trimming pared 5 bases from V and 1 base from J, leaving 14 bases between. Germline loops: CDR1 SGHAT, CDR2 FQNNGV. In nucleotides, the CDR3 is TGTGCCAGCAGCCTAACCCCCGTACCCCAAGAGACCCAGTACTTC. This encodes CASSLTPVPQETQYF. The full variable domain, completed using reference TRBV11-2 and TRBJ2-5, is EAGVAQSPRYKIIEKRQSVAFWCNPISGHATLYWYQQILGQGPKLLIQFQNNGVVDDSQLPKDRFSAERLKGVDSTLKIQPAKLEDSAVYLCASSLTPVPQETQYFGPGTRLLVL.

The CDR3 region has the DNA TGTGCCAGCAGTGAAGAAGACTACAATGAGCAGTTCTTC. Amino acid sequence: CASSEEDYNEQFF. This chain joins TRBV6-1 and TRBJ2-1; D not resolved. This CDR3 is 13 amino acids long. Trimming stripped 1 base from V and 3 bases from J, with 4 bases between. The germline V gene has CDR1 MNHNS and CDR2 SASEGT.

V gene TRBV9 combines with J gene TRBJ2-1; 8 bases are shared with TRBD1. The V gene's germline CDR1 is SGDLS and CDR2 YYNGEE. The V gene end was trimmed by 4 bases and the J gene end by 10 bases; junction bases not matched to a gene: 10. The CDR3 runs to 14 residues. CDR3 region: CASSIRTGNGEQFF. In DNA form, the CDR3 reads TGTGCCAGCAGCATACGGACAGGGAACGGGGAGCAGTTCTTC.

The rearrangement joins TRBV21-1 to TRBJ1-3; the table's D gene call, TRBD1, was not cross checked with the DNA. TRBV21-1 is annotated as a pseudogene. There are 15 residues in the CDR3. CDR3 sequence: CASSKGAGDGNTIYF. CDR3 DNA sequence: TGTGCCAGCAGCAAAGGTGCAGGGGATGGAAACACCATATATTTT.

The chain couples TRBV18 to TRBJ2-7; D remains ambiguous. The germline V and J ends were trimmed by 3 bases and 4 bases, with 10 bases remaining between them. Germline CDR1 and CDR2: KGHSH and LQKENI. This CDR3 comprises 13 residues. DNA of the CDR3: TGTGCCAGCTCACCCCTCGAGGCATACGAGCAGTACTTC. It codes for CASSPLEAYEQYF.

This clone has a single count. The rearrangement joins TRBV18 to TRBJ1-1; D unresolved. CDR3 length: 15 residues. Trimming took 2 bases from V and 4 from J, leaving 14 bases between them. Germline values: CDR1 KGHSH, CDR2 LQKENI. The CDR3, as DNA: TGTGCCAGCTCACCATACCGGGCGGTTGGCACTGAAGCTTTCTTT. This codes for CASSPYRAVGTEAFF.

The rearrangement uses TRBV7-2 and TRBJ2-5; D remains ambiguous. Germline V gene sequence: CDR1 SGHTA, CDR2 FQGNSA. This CDR3 is built from 17 residues. Trimming left V 4 bases short and J 4 bases short, with 22 bases between. CDR3 protein: CASSSLSGNRQIETQYF. The CDR3 DNA is TGTGCCAGCAGCTCCCTGTCTGGTAACAGACAAATAGAGACCCAGTACTTC.

The chain carries TRBV19 and TRBJ2-6, with D uncertain. There are 15 residues in the CDR3. Trimming took 4 bases from V and 2 from J, leaving 9 bases between them. Germline CDR1 is LNHDA and CDR2 is SQIVND (reference sequence). CDR3: CASSSGTTGANVLTF. In nucleotides, the CDR3 is TGTGCCAGTAGTAGCGGAACGACTGGGGCCAACGTCCTGACTTTC.

This clone has just one count. This rearrangement joins TRBV7-6 to TRBJ2-2, with 7 bases aligning to TRBD2. V trimming: 6 bases; J trimming: 5 bases; junction bases outside the gene matches: 3. CDR1 is SGHVS and CDR2 is FNYEAQ in the germline V gene. The CDR3 is made up of 13 amino acids. The CDR3 loop is CASRTSATGELFF. The CDR3 coding sequence is TGTGCCAGCAGAACTAGCGCAACCGGGGAGCTGTTTTTT.

The rearrangement links TRBV4-2 to TRBJ1-2, with D possibly TRBD1 on 6 matching bases. There are 14 residues in the CDR3. The V gene's germline CDR1 is LGHNA and CDR2 YNFKEQ. Trimming removed 5 bases at V and 6 bases at J, with 16 bases between. The CDR3: CASSTTGRADGYTF. In DNA form, the CDR3 reads TGTGCCAGCAGCACGACAGGTAGAGCGGATGGCTACACCTTC.

The chain employs TRBV2 and TRBJ2-3, with D tentatively TRBD2 (5 bases). CDR1 SNHLY and CDR2 FYNNEI come from the germline V gene. CDR3 size: 14 residues. The ends were cut back, 4 bases at V and 0 bases at J, with 8 bases in the middle. The CDR3 sequence: CASSGLTSTDTQYF. CDR3 sequence (DNA): TGTGCCAGCAGTGGACTAACTAGCACAGATACGCAGTATTTT.

A note on this clone: The junction does not match germline at one end; this may be a read error. The chain has TRBV7-7 and TRBJ2-5; no clear D. There are 14 residues in the CDR3. Germline V lookup: CDR1 SSHAT, CDR2 FNYEAQ (reference sequence). The CDR3 spells CASSFAGEGETQYF. In DNA form, the CDR3 reads TGTGCTAGCAGCTTCGCCGGCGAAGGGGAGACCCAGTACTTC. Using reference TRBV7-7 and TRBJ2-5 for the parts outside the CDR3, the full variable domain is GAGVSQSPRYKVTKRGQDVTLRCDPISSHATLYWYQQALGQGPEFLTYFNYEAQPDKSGLPSDRFSAERPEGSISTLTIQRTEQRDSAMYRCASSFAGEGETQYFGPGTRLLVL.